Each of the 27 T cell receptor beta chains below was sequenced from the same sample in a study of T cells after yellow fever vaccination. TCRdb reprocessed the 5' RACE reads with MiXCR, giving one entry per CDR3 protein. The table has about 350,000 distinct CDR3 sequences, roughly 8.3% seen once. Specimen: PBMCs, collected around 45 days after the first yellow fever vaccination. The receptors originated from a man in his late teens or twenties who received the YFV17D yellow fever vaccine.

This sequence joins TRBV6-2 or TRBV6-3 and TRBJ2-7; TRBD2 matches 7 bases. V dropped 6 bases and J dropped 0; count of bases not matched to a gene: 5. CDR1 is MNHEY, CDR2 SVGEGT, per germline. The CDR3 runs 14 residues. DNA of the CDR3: TGTGCCAGCAGGGGACTAATGAGCTCCTACGAGCAGTACGTC. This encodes CASRGLMSSYEQYV.

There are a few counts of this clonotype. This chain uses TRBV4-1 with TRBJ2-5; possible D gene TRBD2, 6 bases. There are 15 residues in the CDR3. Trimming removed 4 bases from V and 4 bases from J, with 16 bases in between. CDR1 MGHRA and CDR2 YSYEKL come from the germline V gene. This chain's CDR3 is CASSPDPGVGETQYF. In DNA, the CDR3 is TGCGCCAGCAGCCCCGACCCGGGGGTAGGAGAGACCCAGTACTTC.

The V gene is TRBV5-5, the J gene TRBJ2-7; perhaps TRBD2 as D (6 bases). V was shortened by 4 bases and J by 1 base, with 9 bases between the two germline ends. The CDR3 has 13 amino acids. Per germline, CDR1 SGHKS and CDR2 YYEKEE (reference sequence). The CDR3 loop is CASSLRGSYEQYV. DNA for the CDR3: TGTGCCAGCAGCCTGCGGGGATCCTACGAGCAGTACGTC.

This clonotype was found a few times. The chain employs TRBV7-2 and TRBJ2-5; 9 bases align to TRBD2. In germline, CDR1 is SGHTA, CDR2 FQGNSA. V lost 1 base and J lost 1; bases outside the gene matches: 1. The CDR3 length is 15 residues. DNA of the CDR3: TGTGCCAGCAGCTTAGTGCGGGGGGGCCAAGAGACCCAGTACTTC. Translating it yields CASSLVRGGQETQYF.

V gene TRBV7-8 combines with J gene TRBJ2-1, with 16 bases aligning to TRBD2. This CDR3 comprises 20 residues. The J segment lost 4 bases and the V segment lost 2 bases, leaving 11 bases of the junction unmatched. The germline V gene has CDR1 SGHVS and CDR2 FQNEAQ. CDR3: CASSLPGTSGGATGYNEQFF. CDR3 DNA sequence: TGTGCCAGCAGCTTACCCGGGACTAGCGGGGGGGCCACCGGATACAATGAGCAGTTCTTC.

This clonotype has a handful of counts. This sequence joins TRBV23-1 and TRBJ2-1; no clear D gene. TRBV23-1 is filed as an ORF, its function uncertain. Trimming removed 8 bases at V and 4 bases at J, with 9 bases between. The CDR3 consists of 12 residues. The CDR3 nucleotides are TGCGCCAGCGGCCACAGATACAATGAGCAGTTCTTC. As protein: CASGHRYNEQFF.

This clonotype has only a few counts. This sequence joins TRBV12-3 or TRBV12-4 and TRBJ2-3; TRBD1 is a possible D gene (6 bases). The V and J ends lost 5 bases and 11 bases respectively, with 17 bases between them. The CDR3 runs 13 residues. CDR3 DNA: TGTGCCAGCAGTCCCGGACAGTTCGGAGAGCAGTATTTT. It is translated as CASSPGQFGEQYF.

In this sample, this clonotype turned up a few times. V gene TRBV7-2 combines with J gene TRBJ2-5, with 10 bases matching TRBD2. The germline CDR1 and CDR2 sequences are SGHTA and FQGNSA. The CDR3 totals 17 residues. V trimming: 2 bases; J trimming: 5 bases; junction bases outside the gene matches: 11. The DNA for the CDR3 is TGTGCCAGCAGCTTACCGCTCGGACTAGCGGCGGTGGAGACCCAGTACTTC. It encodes CASSLPLGLAAVETQYF.

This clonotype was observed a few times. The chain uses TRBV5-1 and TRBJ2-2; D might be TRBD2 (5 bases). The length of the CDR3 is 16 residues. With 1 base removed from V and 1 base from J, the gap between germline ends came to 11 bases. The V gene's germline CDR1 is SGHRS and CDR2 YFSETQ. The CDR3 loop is CASSLLWEQNTGELFF. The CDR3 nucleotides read TGCGCCAGCAGCTTGCTCTGGGAGCAGAACACCGGGGAGCTGTTTTTT.

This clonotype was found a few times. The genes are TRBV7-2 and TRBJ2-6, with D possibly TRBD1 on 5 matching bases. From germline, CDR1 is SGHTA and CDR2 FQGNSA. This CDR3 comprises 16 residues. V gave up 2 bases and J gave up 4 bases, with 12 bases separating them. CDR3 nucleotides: TGTGCCAGCAGCTTAAGCAGGGTAACCGGGGCCAACGTCCTGACTTTC. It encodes CASSLSRVTGANVLTF.

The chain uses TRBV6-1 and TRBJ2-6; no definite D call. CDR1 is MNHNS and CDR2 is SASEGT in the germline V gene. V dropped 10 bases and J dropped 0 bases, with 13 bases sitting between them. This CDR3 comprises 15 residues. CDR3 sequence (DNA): TGTGCCACCAGGACCGTAAGCTCTGGGGCCAACGTCCTGACTTTC. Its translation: CATRTVSSGANVLTF.

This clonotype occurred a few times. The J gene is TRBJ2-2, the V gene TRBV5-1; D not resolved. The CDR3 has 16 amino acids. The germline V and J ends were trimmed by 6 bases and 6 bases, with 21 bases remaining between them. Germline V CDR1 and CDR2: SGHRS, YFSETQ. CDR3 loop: CASTPPPYTLPGELFF. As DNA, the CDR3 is TGCGCCAGCACGCCGCCCCCGTACACCCTACCCGGGGAGCTGTTTTTT.

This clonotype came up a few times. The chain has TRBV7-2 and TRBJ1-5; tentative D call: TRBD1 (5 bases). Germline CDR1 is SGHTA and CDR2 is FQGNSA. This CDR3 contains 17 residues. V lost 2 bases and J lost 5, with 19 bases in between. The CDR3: CASSLWPGGGLHQPQHF. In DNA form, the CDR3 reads TGTGCCAGCAGCTTATGGCCGGGGGGGGGTCTCCATCAGCCCCAGCATTTT.

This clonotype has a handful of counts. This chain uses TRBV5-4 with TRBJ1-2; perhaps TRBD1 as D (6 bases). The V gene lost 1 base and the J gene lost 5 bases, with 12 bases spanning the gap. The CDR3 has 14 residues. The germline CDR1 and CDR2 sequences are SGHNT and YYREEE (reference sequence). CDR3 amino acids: CASSLSRGGYGYTF. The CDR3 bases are TGTGCCAGCAGCTTGTCCAGGGGCGGTTATGGCTACACCTTC.

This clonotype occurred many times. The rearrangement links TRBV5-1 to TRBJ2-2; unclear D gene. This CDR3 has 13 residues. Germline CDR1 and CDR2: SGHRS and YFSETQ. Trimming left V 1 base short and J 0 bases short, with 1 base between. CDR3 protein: CASSLPNTGELFF. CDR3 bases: TGCGCCAGCAGCTTGCCGAACACCGGGGAGCTGTTTTTT.

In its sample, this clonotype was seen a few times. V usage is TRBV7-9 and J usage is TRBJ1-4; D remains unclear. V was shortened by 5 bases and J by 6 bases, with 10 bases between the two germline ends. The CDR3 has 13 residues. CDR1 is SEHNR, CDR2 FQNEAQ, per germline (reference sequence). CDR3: CASSLGWDEKLFF. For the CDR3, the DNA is TGTGCCAGCAGCCTTGGGTGGGATGAAAAACTGTTTTTT.

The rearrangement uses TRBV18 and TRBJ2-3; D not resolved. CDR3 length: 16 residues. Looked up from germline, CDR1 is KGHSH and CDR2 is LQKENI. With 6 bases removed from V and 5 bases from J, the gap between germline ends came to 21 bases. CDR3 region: CASSRMAQPVGDTQYF. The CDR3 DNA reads TGTGCCAGCTCCCGAATGGCCCAGCCGGTAGGAGATACGCAGTATTTT.

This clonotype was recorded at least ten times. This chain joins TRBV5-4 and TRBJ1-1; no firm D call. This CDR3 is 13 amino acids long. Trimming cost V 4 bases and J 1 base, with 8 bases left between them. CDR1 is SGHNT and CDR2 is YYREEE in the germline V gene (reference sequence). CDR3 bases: TGTGCCAGCAGCCCCACGGCGAACACTGAAGCTTTCTTT. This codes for CASSPTANTEAFF.

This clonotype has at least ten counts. In DNA, the CDR3 is TGCAGTGCTAGAGATTGGGGTATTAGCAATCAGCCCCAGCATTTT. Its translation: CSARDWGISNQPQHF. This chain links TRBV20-1 with TRBJ1-5; the D is unclear. V dropped 0 bases and J dropped 0 bases, with 9 bases sitting between them. This CDR3 contains 15 residues. From germline, CDR1 is DFQATT and CDR2 SNEGSKA (reference sequence).

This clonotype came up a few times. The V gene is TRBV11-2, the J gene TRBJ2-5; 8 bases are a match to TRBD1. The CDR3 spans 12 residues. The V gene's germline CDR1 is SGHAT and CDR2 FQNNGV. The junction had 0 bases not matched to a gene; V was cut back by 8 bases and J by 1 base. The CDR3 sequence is CASGQGQETQYF. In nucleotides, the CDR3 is TGTGCCAGCGGACAGGGCCAAGAGACCCAGTACTTC.

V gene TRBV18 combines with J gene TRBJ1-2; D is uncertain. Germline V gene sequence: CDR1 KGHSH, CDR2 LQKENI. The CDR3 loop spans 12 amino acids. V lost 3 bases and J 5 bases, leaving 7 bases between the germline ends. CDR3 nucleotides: TGTGCCAGCTCACCCAACATATATGGCTACACCTTC. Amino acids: CASSPNIYGYTF.

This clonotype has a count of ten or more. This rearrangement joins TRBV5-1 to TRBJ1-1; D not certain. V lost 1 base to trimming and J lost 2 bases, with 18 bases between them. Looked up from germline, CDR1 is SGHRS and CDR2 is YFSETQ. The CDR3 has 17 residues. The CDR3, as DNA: TGCGCCAGCAGCTTGAACTCTGGGCACGTCGTAAACACTGAAGCTTTCTTT. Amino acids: CASSLNSGHVVNTEAFF.

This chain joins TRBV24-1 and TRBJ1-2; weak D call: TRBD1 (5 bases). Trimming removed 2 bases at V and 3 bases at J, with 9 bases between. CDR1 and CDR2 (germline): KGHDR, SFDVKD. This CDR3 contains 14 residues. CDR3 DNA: TGTGCCACCAGTGATTCGCCGGGGGACTATGGCTACACCTTC. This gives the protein CATSDSPGDYGYTF.

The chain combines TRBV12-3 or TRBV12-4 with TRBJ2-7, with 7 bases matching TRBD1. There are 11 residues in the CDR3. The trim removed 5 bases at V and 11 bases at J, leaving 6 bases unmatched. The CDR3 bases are TGTGCCAGCAGTCGCAGGGGGTTAGAGTACTTC. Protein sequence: CASSRRGLEYF.

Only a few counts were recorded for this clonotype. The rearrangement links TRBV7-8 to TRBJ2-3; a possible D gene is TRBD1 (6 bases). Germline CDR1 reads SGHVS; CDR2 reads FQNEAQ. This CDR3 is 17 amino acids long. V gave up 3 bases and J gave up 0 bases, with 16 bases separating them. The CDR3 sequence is CASSLRRGYASTDTQYF. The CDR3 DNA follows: TGTGCCAGCAGCTTGAGAAGGGGGTATGCTAGCACAGATACGCAGTATTTT. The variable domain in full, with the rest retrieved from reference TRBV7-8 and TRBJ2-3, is GAGVSQSPRYKVAKRGQDVALRCDPISGHVSLFWYQQALGQGPEFLTYFQNEAQLDKSGLPSDRFFAERPEGSVSTLKIQRTQQEDSAVYLCASSLRRGYASTDTQYFGPGTRLTVL.

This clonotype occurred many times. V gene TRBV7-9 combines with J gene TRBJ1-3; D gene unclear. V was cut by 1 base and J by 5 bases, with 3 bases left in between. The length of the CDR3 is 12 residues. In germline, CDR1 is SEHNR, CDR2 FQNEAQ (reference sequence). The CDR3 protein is CASSLGRNTIYF. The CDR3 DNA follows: TGTGCCAGCAGCTTAGGTCGAAACACCATATATTTT.

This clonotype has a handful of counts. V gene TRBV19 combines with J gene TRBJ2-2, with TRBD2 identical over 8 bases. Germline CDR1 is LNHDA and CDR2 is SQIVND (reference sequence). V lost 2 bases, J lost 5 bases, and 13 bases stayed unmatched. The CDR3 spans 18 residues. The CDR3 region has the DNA TGTGCCAGTAGTATACTCACCCGGCGGGGGGCGATTACCGGGGAGCTGTTTTTT. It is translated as CASSILTRRGAITGELFF.